This T cell receptor beta chain was recovered during a study of shared clonotypes between healthy human individuals. Study-level findings and limits: Clonotypes shared by all four donors outscored non-shared clonotypes in generation probability.

Assay: immunoSEQ multiplex PCR; the TCRdb copy retains only in-frame clones and omits some. The table records 2 million to 2.5 million clones, approximately 93% of them present only once. The CDR3 consists of 15 residues. The V and J ends lost 4 bases and 3 bases respectively, with 15 bases between them. The germline V gene encodes CDR1 KGHSH and CDR2 LQKENI. A word on this clone: Antigen unknown.

This sequence was found in a man between 18 and 29 years old in good health. Some clones in this sample may be carry-over from other donors' samples. The rearrangement joins TRBV18 to TRBJ2-5, with D perhaps matching TRBD1 or TRBD2 (5 bases each). The sequenced material came from naive CD4+ T cells from PBMCs. Subset noted: CD45RA+ positively selected. CDR3 nucleotide sequence: TGTGCCAGCTCACTCGGGACCGCGAGCGAAGAGACCCAGTACTTC. Protein sequence: CASSLGTASEETQYF.